The table lists the clone carrying this TCR beta chain with many counts. V shed 6 bases, J shed 3 bases, and the junction held 6 bases outside the gene matches. This CDR3 contains 15 residues. Previously described methods and listed TCR primers produced bulk TCR libraries. From the PCR reads, TCRdb called clonotypes with MiXCR, one entry per CDR3 protein. The table records about 640,000 distinct CDR3 sequences, roughly 21% of them present only once. This sample was included in a study of molecular identifiers for immune sequencing clone quantification. On the study more broadly: Sequencing covered four of five parts into which replicate RNA from around 20,000 or 100,000 naive CD8 cells was split.

The V call is TRBV12-3 or TRBV12-4, the J call TRBJ2-3; 10 positions agree with TRBD2. Sample: naive CD8+ T cells from blood, with Jurkat cell RNA spiked in. Subset reported: FACS-sorted CD8+CD4-CCR7+CD45RA+ naive T cells. This receptor was taken from a human donor in good health. Some libraries in this study had Jurkat cell RNA spiked in. As DNA, the CDR3 is TGTGCCAGCAGAAAATCTAGCGGGGGAACAGATACGCAGTATTTT. This gives the protein CASRKSSGGTDTQYF.